Included here is one T cell receptor (beta chain) sequence, with context. The junction shows a germline mismatch at one end, possibly a read error. The authors built TCR beta libraries using iRepertoire HTBI primers and Arm-PCR of CDR3 regions. TCRdb analysed the multiplex PCR reads with MiXCR anew, one entry per CDR3 protein. Of about 470,000 distinct CDR3 sequences in the sample, 20% to 25% were seen once. This sample is drawn from a study of regulatory T cells in long-lasting Graves disease. The wider study: Treatment with antithyroid drugs for over 5 years, together with positive TSH receptor antibodies, meant persistent Graves' disease.

Time point given: persistent/refractory GD, antithyroid drugs over 5 years with positive TRAb. PBMC-derived RNA was used for the TCR library. A blood draw put about 9.9 milliliters of peripheral blood into EDTA tubes. The germline V gene has CDR1 SGHRS and CDR2 YFSETQ. This CDR3 contains 16 residues. The specimen comprised peripheral blood mononuclear cells (PBMCs), sampled when the disease was refractory, from a patient treated with antithyroid drugs. The rearrangement uses TRBV5-1 and TRBJ2-5; 8 bases are shared with TRBD2. The receptor's source is a female donor with Graves disease. The CDR3 bases are TGCGCCAGCAGCTGGACCACCGGGACTGGGAGCGGGGGCCAGTGCTTC. Encoded protein: CASSWTTGTGSGGQCF. Using reference TRBV5-1 and TRBJ2-5 for the parts outside the CDR3, the full variable domain is KAGVTQTPRYLIKTRGQQVTLSCSPISGHRSVSWYQQTPGQGLQFLFEYFSETQRNKGNFPGRFSGRQFSNSRSEMNVSTLELGDSALYLCASSWTTGTGSGGQCFGPGTRLLVL.